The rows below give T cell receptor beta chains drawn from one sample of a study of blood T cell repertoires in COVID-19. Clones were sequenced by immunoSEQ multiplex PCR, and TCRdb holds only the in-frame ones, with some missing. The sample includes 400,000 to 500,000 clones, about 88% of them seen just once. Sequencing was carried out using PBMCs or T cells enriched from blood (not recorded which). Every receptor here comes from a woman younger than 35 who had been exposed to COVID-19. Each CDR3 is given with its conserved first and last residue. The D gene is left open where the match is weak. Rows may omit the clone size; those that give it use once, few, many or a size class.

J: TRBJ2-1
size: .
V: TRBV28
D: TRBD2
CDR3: CASSFREGRNEQFF
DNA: TGTGCCAGCAGTTTCCGGGAGGGCAGGAATGAGCAGTTCTTC

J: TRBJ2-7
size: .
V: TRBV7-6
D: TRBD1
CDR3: CASSLGTGGSEQYF
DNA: TGTGCCAGCAGCTTGGGAACAGGGGGCTCCGAGCAGTACTTC

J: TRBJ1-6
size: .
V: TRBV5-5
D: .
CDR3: CASSRVPDGSYNSPLHF
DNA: TGTGCCAGCAGCCGCGTACCCGATGGCTCCTATAATTCACCCCTCCACTTT

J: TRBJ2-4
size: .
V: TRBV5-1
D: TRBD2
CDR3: CASRPTSGIAKNIQYF
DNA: TGCGCCAGCAGGCCGACTAGCGGTATAGCCAAAAACATTCAGTACTTC

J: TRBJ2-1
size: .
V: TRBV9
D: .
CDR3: CASSRESSYNEQFF
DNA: TGTGCCAGCAGCCGGGAGAGCAGCTACAATGAGCAGTTCTTC

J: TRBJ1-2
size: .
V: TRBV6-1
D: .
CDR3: CASSESIVRVGANYGYTF
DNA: TGTGCCAGCAGTGAAAGCATCGTCAGGGTAGGGGCAAACTATGGCTACACCTTC

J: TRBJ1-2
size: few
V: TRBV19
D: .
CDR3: CASSTPGTSNYGYTF
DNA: TGTGCCAGTAGTACCCCCGGGACATCTAACTATGGCTACACCTTC

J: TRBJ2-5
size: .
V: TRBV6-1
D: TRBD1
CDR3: CASSEKGTGAIQETQYF
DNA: TGTGCCAGCAGTGAAAAGGGGACAGGGGCGATCCAAGAGACCCAGTACTTC

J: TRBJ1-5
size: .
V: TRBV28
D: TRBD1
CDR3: CASSLGTGQLGYSNQPQHF
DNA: TGTGCCAGCAGTCTAGGGACAGGGCAGTTGGGATATAGCAATCAGCCCCAGCATTTT

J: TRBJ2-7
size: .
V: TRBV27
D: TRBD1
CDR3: CASSRWGDRGTYEQYF
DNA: TGTGCCAGCAGTCGCTGGGGGGACAGGGGTACCTACGAGCAGTACTTC

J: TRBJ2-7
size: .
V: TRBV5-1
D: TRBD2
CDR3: CASSLGTSGTYEQYF
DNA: TGCGCCAGCAGCTTGGGGACTAGCGGGACGTACGAGCAGTACTTC

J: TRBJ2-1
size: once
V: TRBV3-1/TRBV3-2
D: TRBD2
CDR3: CASSPPPSTGLAGRNYNEQFF
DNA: TGTGCCAGCAGCCCACCCCCTTCAACGGGACTAGCGGGGAGGAATTACAATGAGCAGTTCTTC

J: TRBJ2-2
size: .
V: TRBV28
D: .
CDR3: CASSPQGHLGGGGELFF
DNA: TGTGCCAGCAGCCCACAGGGTCACCTAGGTGGTGGCGGGGAGCTGTTTTTT

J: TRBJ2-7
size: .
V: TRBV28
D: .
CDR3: CASRHNRVSYEQYF
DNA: TGTGCCAGCAGACATAACAGGGTTTCCTACGAGCAGTACTTC

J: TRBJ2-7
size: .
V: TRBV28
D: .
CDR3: CASSLLPQRGGGYEQYF
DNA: TGTGCCAGCAGTTTATTACCCCAGCGTGGGGGAGGCTACGAGCAGTACTTC

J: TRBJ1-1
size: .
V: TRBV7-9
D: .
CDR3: CASSRAGQPLNTEAFF
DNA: TGTGCCAGCAGCCGGGCTGGACAGCCTTTGAACACTGAAGCTTTCTTT

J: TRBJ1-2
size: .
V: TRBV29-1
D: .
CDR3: CSVVHPGTLYGYTF
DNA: TGCAGCGTTGTCCATCCGGGAACCCTCTATGGCTACACCTTC

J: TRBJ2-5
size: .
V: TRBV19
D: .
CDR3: CASSKNTVRRDEGETQYF
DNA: TGTGCCAGTAGTAAAAATACGGTTCGGAGGGATGAGGGAGAGACCCAGTACTTC

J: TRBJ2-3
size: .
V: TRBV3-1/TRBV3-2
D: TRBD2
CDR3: CASRYGGGGPDTQYF
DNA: TGTGCCAGCAGATACGGCGGGGGGGGCCCAGATACGCAGTATTTT

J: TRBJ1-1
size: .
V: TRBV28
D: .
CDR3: CASRPGDTEAFF
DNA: TGTGCCAGCAGGCCCGGGGACACTGAAGCTTTCTTT

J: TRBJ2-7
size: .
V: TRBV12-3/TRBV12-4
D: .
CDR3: CASSHGIFYEQYF
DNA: TGTGCCAGCAGCCACGGGATATTCTACGAGCAGTACTTC

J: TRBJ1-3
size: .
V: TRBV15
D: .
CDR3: CATKTSSGNTIYF
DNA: TGTGCCACAAAAACCAGTTCTGGAAACACCATATATTTT

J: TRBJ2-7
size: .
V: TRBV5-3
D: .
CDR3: CARSLELQSSYEQYF
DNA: TGTGCCAGAAGCTTGGAGCTACAGAGCTCCTACGAGCAGTACTTC

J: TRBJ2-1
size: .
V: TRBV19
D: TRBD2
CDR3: CASSTDTGTSGSNEQFF
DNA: TGTGCCAGTAGTACGGACACCGGGACTAGCGGGAGTAATGAGCAGTTCTTC

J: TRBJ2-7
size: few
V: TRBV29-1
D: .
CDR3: CSVPATGTSYEQYF
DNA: TGCAGCGTTCCCGCCACAGGGACCTCCTACGAGCAGTACTTC

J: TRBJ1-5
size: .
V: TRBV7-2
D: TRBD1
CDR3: CASSSQGSNQPQHF
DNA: TGTGCCAGCAGCTCACAGGGGAGCAATCAGCCCCAGCATTTT

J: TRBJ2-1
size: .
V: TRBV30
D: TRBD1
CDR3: CAWSQPGQGTTHNEQFF
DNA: TGTGCCTGGAGCCAACCGGGACAGGGCACTACCCACAATGAGCAGTTCTTC

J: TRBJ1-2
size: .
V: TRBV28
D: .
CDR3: CASSSGWWYGYTF
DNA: TGTGCCAGCAGCTCCGGGTGGTGGTATGGCTACACCTTC

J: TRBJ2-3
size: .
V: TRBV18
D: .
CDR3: CASSLTSLGTDTQYF
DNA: TGTGCCAGCTCACTTACGAGCTTGGGCACAGATACGCAGTATTTT

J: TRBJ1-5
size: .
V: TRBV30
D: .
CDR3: CAWSVGQFNQPQHF
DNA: TGTGCCTGGAGTGTTGGTCAGTTTAATCAGCCCCAGCATTTT

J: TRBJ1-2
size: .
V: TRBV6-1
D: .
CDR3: CASSEKGLSYGYTF
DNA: TGTGCCAGCAGTGAAAAGGGGTTAAGCTATGGCTACACCTTC

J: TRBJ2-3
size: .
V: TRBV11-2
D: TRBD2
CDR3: CASSLGISGTTDTQYF
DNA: TGTGCCAGCAGCTTAGGTATTAGCGGGACCACAGATACGCAGTATTTT

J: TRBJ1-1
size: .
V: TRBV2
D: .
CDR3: CASSGAGGSYTEAFF
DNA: TGTGCCAGCAGTGGGGCGGGGGGTTCGTACACTGAAGCTTTCTTT